The 19 T cell receptor beta chains reported below all come from one sample, sequenced in a study of cytomegalovirus exposure and HLA in healthy donors. Both 60 Vbeta primers and 13 Jbeta primers went into the PCR. Assay used: immunoSEQ multiplex PCR; TCRdb lists only in-frame clones, some missing. The table includes over 100,000 clones, 70% to 80% detected once. The sequenced material came from PBMCs. The receptors shown here come from a female donor in good health and CMV-seronegative.

The chain has TRBV19 and TRBJ2-1, with TRBD2 matching over 7 bases. The CDR3 runs 15 residues. V shed 3 bases, J shed 9 bases, and the junction held 11 bases outside the gene matches. Germline V gene sequence: CDR1 LNHDA, CDR2 SQIVND (reference sequence). CDR3 nucleotide sequence: TGTGCCAGTAGTATCGCCCGGGACTACGGGAGTGAGCAGTTCTTC. Its translation: CASSIARDYGSEQFF.

The CDR3 region is CASSVLGGSGYTF. The CDR3 coding sequence is TGTGCCAGCAGCGTACTCGGAGGATCCGGCTACACCTTC. This chain links TRBV9 with TRBJ1-2; D gene uncertain. The CDR3 extends over 13 amino acids. Germline CDR1 reads SGDLS; CDR2 reads YYNGEE. V lost 1 base and J 8 bases, leaving 12 bases between the germline ends.

This clone has a handful of counts. This chain connects TRBV11-1 to TRBJ2-3, with TRBD2 identical over 8 bases. Unmatched junction bases numbered 9, after V lost 1 base and J lost 3 bases. The CDR3 is 17 amino acids. Per germline, CDR1 SGHAT and CDR2 FQDESV (reference sequence). This CDR3 is CASSLGKGAGVTDTQYF. The CDR3 region has the DNA TGTGCCAGCAGCTTAGGTAAAGGAGCGGGAGTAACAGATACGCAGTATTTT.

The genes are TRBV6-6 and TRBJ2-5; TRBD2 is a possible D gene (5 bases). Germline CDR1 MNHNY, CDR2 SVGAGI (reference sequence). V shed 0 bases and J shed 5 bases, with 7 bases lying between them. There are 13 residues in the CDR3. The DNA of the CDR3 is TGTGCCAGCAGTTACTCGGAGGCGGAGACCCAGTACTTC. Protein product: CASSYSEAETQYF.

This clone appeared once. The chain is built from TRBV5-4 and TRBJ1-1; maybe TRBD1 (5 bases). V shed 4 bases and J shed 4 bases, with 11 bases lying between them. Germline-derived CDR1 and CDR2 are SGHNT and YYREEE (reference sequence). The CDR3 sequence is 13 residues long. CDR3: CASSSQGLTEAFF. CDR3 in DNA: TGTGCCAGCAGCAGTCAGGGCCTCACTGAAGCTTTCTTT.

The chain couples TRBV28 to TRBJ1-5; no definite D call. V was shortened by 5 bases and J by 7 bases, with 6 bases between the two germline ends. Germline V gene lookup returns CDR1 MDHEN and CDR2 SYDVKM. This CDR3 spans 11 amino acids. CDR3 amino acids: CASSQEQPQHF. The CDR3 DNA reads as TGTGCCAGCAGTCAAGAGCAGCCCCAGCATTTT.

The J gene is TRBJ2-7, the V gene TRBV19, with 11 bases identical to TRBD2. The CDR3 has 15 amino acids. Unmatched junction bases numbered 7, after V lost 6 bases and J lost 3 bases. CDR1 is LNHDA and CDR2 is SQIVND in the germline V gene (reference sequence). This CDR3 reads CASSLAGGQIYEQYF. The CDR3 nucleotides read TGTGCCAGTAGCTTAGCGGGAGGGCAAATCTACGAGCAGTACTTC.

J is TRBJ2-1 and V is TRBV7-3; 9 nucleotides agree with TRBD2. The CDR3 sequence is 13 residues long. After removal of 4 bases from V and 10 bases from J, the junction contained 5 bases not matched to a gene. Germline lookup yields CDR1 SGHTA and CDR2 FQGTGA. This CDR3 reads CASSSIAGEEQFF. For the CDR3, the DNA is TGTGCCAGCAGCTCAATAGCGGGGGAAGAGCAGTTCTTC.

The rearrangement joins TRBV5-4 to TRBJ2-3; TRBD2 aligns across 9 bases. Looked up from germline, CDR1 is SGHNT and CDR2 is YYREEE (reference sequence). V trimming: 1 base; J trimming: 3 bases; junction bases outside the gene matches: 6. CDR3 length: 16 amino acids. This CDR3 reads CASSLSPSGITDTQYF. The DNA of the CDR3 is TGTGCCAGCAGCTTGTCCCCTAGCGGGATAACAGATACGCAGTATTTT.

This clone appeared once. V is TRBV28 and J is TRBJ2-3; a weak D match, TRBD2 (7 bases). CDR1 is MDHEN and CDR2 is SYDVKM in the germline V gene. The CDR3 has 15 residues. V was cut by 7 bases and J by 2 bases, with 16 bases left in between. CDR3 DNA: TGTGCCAGCAAAGGGGGAGGGTTTCCCACAGATACGCAGTATTTT. It specifies CASKGGGFPTDTQYF.

This chain uses TRBV9 with TRBJ2-5; 9 bases are a match to TRBD1. CDR3 length equals 16 residues. Per germline, CDR1 SGDLS and CDR2 YYNGEE. V was pared by 2 bases and J by 0 bases, with 5 bases of the junction left unmatched. The CDR3, as DNA: TGTGCCAGCAGCGTCTCGGGACAGGGACACCAAGAGACCCAGTACTTC. Amino acids: CASSVSGQGHQETQYF.

The genes are TRBV10-1 and TRBJ2-2; TRBD2 might be the D (6 bases). Trimming pared 2 bases from V and 4 bases from J, leaving 11 bases between. CDR3 length: 15 amino acids. The germline CDR1 and CDR2 sequences are WNHNN and SYGVQD (reference sequence). The CDR3 is CASSERRGSTGELFF. CDR3 sequence (DNA): TGCGCCAGCAGTGAGAGGCGGGGTAGCACCGGGGAGCTGTTTTTT.

V is TRBV5-4 and J is TRBJ2-5; TRBD1 matches at 9 bases. In germline, CDR1 is SGHNT, CDR2 YYREEE (reference sequence). The V gene end was trimmed by 4 bases and the J gene end by 0 bases; junction bases not matched to a gene: 4. The CDR3 consists of 15 residues. The CDR3 DNA sequence: TGTGCCAGCAGCGTCGACAGGGGGAACCAAGAGACCCAGTACTTC. It is translated as CASSVDRGNQETQYF.

This clone came up a few times. The chain employs TRBV19 and TRBJ2-1; possible D gene TRBD1, 6 bases. This CDR3 contains 17 residues. The germline CDR1 and CDR2 sequences are LNHDA and SQIVND (reference sequence). Trimming stripped 4 bases from V and 0 bases from J, with 16 bases between. The CDR3 loop is CASSTPRQESSYNEQFF. The CDR3 coding sequence is TGTGCCAGTAGTACTCCAAGACAGGAGAGCTCCTACAATGAGCAGTTCTTC.

This chain connects TRBV5-1 to TRBJ2-7; 11 nucleotides match TRBD2. The CDR3 runs 15 residues. Germline V gene data show CDR1 as SGHRS and CDR2 as YFSETQ. The ends lost 4 bases at V and 5 bases at J; junction bases unmatched: 8. The CDR3 nucleotides read TGCGCCAGCAGCCCGGGACTAGCGGACTACCACGAGCAGTACTTC. This sequence encodes CASSPGLADYHEQYF.

The chain links TRBV6-1 to TRBJ2-1; TRBD1 matches 10 bases. Germline CDR1 reads MNHNS; CDR2 reads SASEGT. The J segment lost 8 bases and the V segment lost 11 bases, leaving 12 bases of the junction unmatched. The CDR3 consists of 14 residues. CDR3 sequence: CAARRGQGTDEQFF. DNA for the CDR3: TGTGCCGCTAGGAGGGGACAGGGGACCGATGAGCAGTTCTTC.

The genes are TRBV27 and TRBJ1-4, with D possibly TRBD1 on 6 matching bases. CDR3 length: 13 residues. Germline values: CDR1 MNHEY, CDR2 SMNVEV (reference sequence). The ends were cut back, 5 bases at V and 10 bases at J, with 14 bases in the middle. CDR3 sequence reads: CASSATGSRKLFF. DNA of the CDR3: TGTGCCAGCAGTGCTACAGGGTCTAGAAAACTGTTTTTT.

This chain links TRBV4-2 with TRBJ2-5; 7 bases agree with TRBD1. Germline CDR1 reads LGHNA; CDR2 reads YNFKEQ. The CDR3 length is 19 residues. J was trimmed by 2 bases and V by 1 base; bases with no gene match: 16. The CDR3 spells CASSQGTGGHPRTQETQYF. CDR3 nucleotides: TGTGCCAGCAGCCAAGGGACAGGCGGACATCCCCGAACTCAAGAGACCCAGTACTTC.

This clone appeared a single time. The chain carries TRBV5-4 and TRBJ2-1, with D perhaps matching TRBD1 (5 bases). The V gene's germline CDR1 is SGHNT and CDR2 YYREEE (reference sequence). The V end lost 1 base, the J end lost 6 bases, and 14 bases lay between the germline ends. CDR3 length equals 15 residues. The CDR3 DNA reads as TGTGCCAGCAGCTTGTTGTCACTTCAGGGCAATGAGCAGTTCTTC. It codes for CASSLLSLQGNEQFF.